This T cell receptor beta chain comes out of a study of beta chain features in type 1 diabetes. Study summary: Patients shared similar age, gender and cell yields with healthy donors. Study outcomes and limitations: Across all four CD4+ subsets, people with type 1 diabetes showed modestly shorter TCRB CDR3s. Here, the possible influence of HLA type (on TCRB rearrangement) remained unresolved.

V dropped 3 bases and J dropped 7 bases, with 10 bases sitting between them. Germline assignment: CDR1 SGHTA and CDR2 FQGTGA. The CDR3 extends over 13 amino acids. This clone was recorded a few times. Antigen specificity is unknown. The sequenced template was cDNA made from the entire isolated RNA. The assay was immunoSEQ multiplex PCR, and TCRdb's table has in-frame clones only and misses some. The table includes about 650,000 clones, roughly 12% detected once. Based on CD45RO/CCR7/CD25/CD127/CD95/CD27, CD4+ regulatory, stem cell-like memory, naive and central memory cells were sorted. The sequence was obtained from a man younger than 45 with type 1 diabetes. The gene calls are TRBV7-3 and TRBJ2-1; D call uncertain. The sequencing input was naive CD4+ T cells from blood. This chain's CDR3 is CASSFSKENEQFF. CDR3 DNA: TGTGCCAGCAGCTTCAGTAAGGAGAATGAGCAGTTCTTC. Full variable domain (missing parts from reference TRBV7-3 and TRBJ2-1): GAGVSQTPSNKVTEKGKYVELRCDPISGHTALYWYRQSLGQGPEFLIYFQGTGAADDSGLPNDRFFAVRPEGSVSTLKIQRTERGDSAVYLCASSFSKENEQFFGPGTRLTVL.